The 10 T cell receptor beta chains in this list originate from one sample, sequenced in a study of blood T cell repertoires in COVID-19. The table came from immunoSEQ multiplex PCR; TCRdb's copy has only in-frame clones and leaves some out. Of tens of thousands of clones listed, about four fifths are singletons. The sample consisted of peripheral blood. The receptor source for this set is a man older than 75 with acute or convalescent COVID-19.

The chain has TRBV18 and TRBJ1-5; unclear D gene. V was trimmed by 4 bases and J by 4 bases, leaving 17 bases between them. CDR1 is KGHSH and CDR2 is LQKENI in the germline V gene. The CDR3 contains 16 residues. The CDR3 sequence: CASSLYPNLVNQPQHF. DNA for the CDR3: TGTGCCAGCTCACTTTACCCTAATCTAGTTAATCAGCCCCAGCATTTT.

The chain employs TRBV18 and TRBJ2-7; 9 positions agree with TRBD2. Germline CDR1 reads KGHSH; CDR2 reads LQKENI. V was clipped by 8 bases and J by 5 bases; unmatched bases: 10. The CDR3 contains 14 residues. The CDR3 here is CASEDGGRANEQYF. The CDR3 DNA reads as TGTGCCAGCGAGGACGGCGGGAGGGCCAACGAGCAGTACTTC.

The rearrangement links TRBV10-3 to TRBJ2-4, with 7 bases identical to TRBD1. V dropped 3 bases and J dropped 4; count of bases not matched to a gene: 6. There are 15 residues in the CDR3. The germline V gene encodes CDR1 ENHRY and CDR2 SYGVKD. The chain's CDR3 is CAISDPGTEKNIQYF. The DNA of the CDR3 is TGTGCCATCAGTGACCCCGGGACAGAAAAAAACATTCAGTACTTC.

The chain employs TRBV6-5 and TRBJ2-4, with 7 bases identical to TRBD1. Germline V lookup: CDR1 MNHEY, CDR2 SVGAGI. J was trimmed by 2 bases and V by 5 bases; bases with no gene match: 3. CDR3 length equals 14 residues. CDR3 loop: CASSKQGSKNIQYF. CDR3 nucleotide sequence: TGTGCCAGCAGTAAACAGGGGTCCAAAAACATTCAGTACTTC.

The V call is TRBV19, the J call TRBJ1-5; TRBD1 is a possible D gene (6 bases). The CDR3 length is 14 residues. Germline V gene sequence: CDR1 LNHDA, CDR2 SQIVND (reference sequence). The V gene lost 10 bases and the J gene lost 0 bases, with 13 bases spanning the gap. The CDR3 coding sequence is TGTGCCACAAGGACAGTAGCTAGCAATCAGCCCCAGCATTTT. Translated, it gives CATRTVASNQPQHF.

The CDR3 DNA follows: TGCGCCAGCAGCCAAGATCAGGCGACCTGGGATTCACCCCTCCACTTT. This codes for CASSQDQATWDSPLHF. The chain carries TRBV4-3 and TRBJ1-6, with D hard to call. The CDR3 consists of 16 residues. V was clipped by 0 bases and J by 8 bases, with 14 bases between them. Germline CDR1 reads LGHNA; CDR2 reads YSLEER.

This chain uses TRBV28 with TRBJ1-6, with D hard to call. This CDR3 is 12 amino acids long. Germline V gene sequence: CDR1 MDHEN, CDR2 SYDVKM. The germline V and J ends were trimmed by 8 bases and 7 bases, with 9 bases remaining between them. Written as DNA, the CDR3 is TGTGCCAGCGGGGAGGACAATTCACCCCTCCACTTT. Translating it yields CASGEDNSPLHF.

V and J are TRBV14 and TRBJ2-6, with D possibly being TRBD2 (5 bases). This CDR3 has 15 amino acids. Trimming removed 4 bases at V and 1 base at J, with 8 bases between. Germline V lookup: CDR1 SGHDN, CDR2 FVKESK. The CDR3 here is CASSPGISGANVLTF. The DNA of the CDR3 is TGTGCCAGCAGCCCGGGGATTTCTGGGGCCAACGTCCTGACTTTC.

The CDR3 region has the DNA TGTGCCAGCAGTCCCACAGGGGGGTCCTACAATGAGCAGTTCTTC. Its protein is CASSPTGGSYNEQFF. The chain combines TRBV6-6 with TRBJ2-1; 8 nucleotides agree with TRBD1. The CDR3 is 15 amino acids. V was clipped by 5 bases and J by 1 base; unmatched bases: 4. The germline gives CDR1 MNHNY, CDR2 SVGAGI (reference sequence).

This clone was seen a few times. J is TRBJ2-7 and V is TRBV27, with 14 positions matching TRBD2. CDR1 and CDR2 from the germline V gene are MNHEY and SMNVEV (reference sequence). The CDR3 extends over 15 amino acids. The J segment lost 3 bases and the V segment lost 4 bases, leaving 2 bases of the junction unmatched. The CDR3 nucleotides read TGTGCCAGCAGTTCAGGACTAGCGGGGGGCTACGAGCAGTACTTC. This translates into CASSSGLAGGYEQYF.